These 32 T cell receptor beta chains were sequenced from one sample in a study of shared clonotypes between healthy human individuals. Sequencing used immunoSEQ multiplex PCR; TCRdb keeps in-frame clones, though not all of them. The sample yields roughly 2.6 million clones, around nine tenths seen once. The sample consisted of naive CD4+ T cells sorted from blood. This sample's subset: CD45RA+ positively selected. These receptors came from a man between 18 and 29 years old in good health.

The chain joins TRBV18 to TRBJ2-2, with TRBD1 as a possible D gene (5 bases). The V gene lost 3 bases and the J gene lost 6 bases, with 8 bases spanning the gap. The CDR3 consists of 13 residues. Germline V gene lookup returns CDR1 KGHSH and CDR2 LQKENI. CDR3 loop: CASSPVRAGELFF. As DNA, the CDR3 is TGTGCCAGCTCACCGGTCAGGGCCGGGGAGCTGTTTTTT.

The sample holds a few counts of this clone. At the DNA level, this CDR3 is encoded by other sequences in the same sample as well. The chain has TRBV30 and TRBJ1-2; D is undetermined. Germline V gives CDR1 GTSNPN, CDR2 SVGIG (reference sequence). V was pared by 2 bases and J by 5 bases, with 6 bases between. The length of the CDR3 is 11 residues. CDR3 nucleotide sequence: TGTGCCTGGAGTCGGGGTTATGGCTACACCTTC. This translates into CAWSRGYGYTF.

This sequence joins TRBV7-2 and TRBJ1-4; D call uncertain. Germline-derived CDR1 and CDR2 are SGHTA and FQGNSA. There are 15 residues in the CDR3. V was cut by 5 bases and J by 7 bases, with 17 bases left in between. The CDR3 here is CASSPDGLAAEKLFF. The CDR3 DNA reads as TGTGCCAGCAGCCCCGACGGACTAGCGGCTGAAAAACTGTTTTTT.

A remark on this clone: The sample contains more than one DNA sequence encoding this CDR3. The gene calls are TRBV6-1 and TRBJ2-2; unclear D gene. CDR3 length equals 11 residues. Per germline, CDR1 MNHNS and CDR2 SASEGT. The V end was cut by 3 bases, the J end by 7 bases, with 3 bases between. Here the CDR3 reads CASSEVGELFF. CDR3 nucleotides: TGTGCCAGCAGTGAGGTCGGGGAGCTGTTTTTT.

CDR3 loop: CASSLAGDLGSPLHF. CDR3 DNA: TGCGCCAGCAGCTTGGCGGGGGACTTGGGATCACCCCTCCACTTT. The genes are TRBV5-1 and TRBJ1-6; weak D call: TRBD1 (5 bases). V gave up 0 bases and J gave up 10 bases, with 14 bases separating them. The CDR3 runs 15 residues. Germline CDR1 reads SGHRS; CDR2 reads YFSETQ.

This chain joins TRBV4-1 and TRBJ2-3, with TRBD2 identical over 9 bases. The CDR3 has 18 amino acids. The V gene end was trimmed by 0 bases and the J gene end by 0 bases; junction bases not matched to a gene: 7. Germline V gene sequence: CDR1 MGHRA, CDR2 YSYEKL. The CDR3 bases are TGCGCCAGCAGCCAAGACTACCCTAGCGGGACTAGCACAGATACGCAGTATTTT. Protein: CASSQDYPSGTSTDTQYF.

V is TRBV15 and J is TRBJ2-2; D possibly uses TRBD1 or TRBD2 (5 bases each). CDR1 is LNHNV, CDR2 YYDKDF, per germline (reference sequence). The CDR3 length is 17 residues. V was trimmed by 1 base and J by 0 bases, leaving 12 bases between them. The CDR3 region has the DNA TGTGCCACCAGCAGAGCCTTCGGGACCTCGAACACCGGGGAGCTGTTTTTT. This codes for CATSRAFGTSNTGELFF.

The V gene is TRBV5-1, the J gene TRBJ2-1; 7 positions match TRBD2. The length of the CDR3 is 16 residues. From germline, CDR1 is SGHRS and CDR2 YFSETQ. J was trimmed by 5 bases and V by 1 base; bases with no gene match: 9. The CDR3, as DNA: TGCGCCAGCAGCTTGCCTAGCGGATCTATAAACAATGAGCAGTTCTTC. Translation gives CASSLPSGSINNEQFF.

This rearrangement joins TRBV7-8 to TRBJ1-2, with TRBD1 matching 9 bases. Germline loops: CDR1 SGHVS, CDR2 FQNEAQ. The CDR3 runs 17 residues. Trimming at V came to 5 bases and at J to 4 bases, leaving 14 bases not matched to a gene. The CDR3 DNA sequence: TGTGCCAGCAGCCCGCGGGGGACAGGGAAGGGGACCTATGGCTACACCTTC. Residues: CASSPRGTGKGTYGYTF.

The chain uses TRBV9 and TRBJ1-2; D might be TRBD1 (5 bases). Looked up from germline, CDR1 is SGDLS and CDR2 is YYNGEE. The V end lost 2 bases, the J end lost 4 bases, and 9 bases lay between the germline ends. The CDR3 is 13 residues long. The DNA of the CDR3 is TGTGCCAGCAGCGTTAGTCAGGGCTATGGCTACACCTTC. Its protein is CASSVSQGYGYTF.

This sequence joins TRBV6-9 and TRBJ2-7, with D unresolved. V was pared by 6 bases and J by 4 bases, with 13 bases between. Germline CDR1 reads MNHGY; CDR2 reads SVAAGI. The CDR3 is 13 residues long. The DNA of the CDR3 is TGTGCCAGCAGACGGACGGATTTGTACGAGCAGTACTTC. Translated, it gives CASRRTDLYEQYF.

This sequence joins TRBV7-8 and TRBJ2-2; 10 nucleotides line up with TRBD1. CDR1 and CDR2 (germline): SGHVS, FQNEAQ. V was clipped by 5 bases and J by 7 bases; unmatched bases: 10. The CDR3 loop spans 16 amino acids. CDR3 sequence reads: CASSIGTGDLGGELFF. CDR3 nucleotide sequence: TGTGCCAGCAGCATCGGGACAGGGGATCTTGGCGGGGAGCTGTTTTTT.

The rearrangement joins TRBV21-1 to TRBJ2-7; TRBD2, the D gene given by the table, was not confirmed from the DNA. TRBV21-1 is listed as a pseudogene. The CDR3 covers 14 residues. This CDR3 is CASPGSSPRYEQYF. CDR3 bases: TGTGCCAGCCCAGGATCTAGCCCACGCTACGAGCAGTACTTC.

V and J are TRBV5-1 and TRBJ1-1; D is uncertain. The CDR3 totals 14 residues. From germline, CDR1 is SGHRS and CDR2 YFSETQ. V lost 5 bases to trimming and J lost 0 bases, with 11 bases between them. The CDR3 DNA sequence: TGCGCCAGCAGAGGCCTCCCCATGAACACTGAAGCTTTCTTT. It codes for CASRGLPMNTEAFF.

This chain uses TRBV10-3 with TRBJ2-7, with D possibly called TRBD1 or TRBD2 (5 bases each). V shed 9 bases and J shed 6 bases, with 21 bases lying between them. This CDR3 is 14 amino acids long. The V gene's germline CDR1 is ENHRY and CDR2 SYGVKD. CDR3 region: CAIASGPPQPEQYF. The CDR3 DNA follows: TGTGCCATTGCGTCGGGGCCACCGCAACCCGAGCAGTACTTC.

The V and J genes are TRBV7-2 and TRBJ1-1; D may be TRBD1 (5 bases). The CDR3 has 13 residues. Trimming shortened V by 11 bases and J by 1 base, and 14 bases separated the two germline ends. The germline gives CDR1 SGHTA, CDR2 FQGNSA. In nucleotides, the CDR3 is TGTGCCGCGAGAAGGGGCCCGAACACTGAAGCTTTCTTT. This encodes CAARRGPNTEAFF.

The rearrangement uses TRBV2 and TRBJ2-7, with D tentatively TRBD2 (6 bases). The CDR3 has 15 amino acids. V was clipped by 3 bases and J by 2 bases, with 14 bases between them. Germline lookup yields CDR1 SNHLY and CDR2 FYNNEI. CDR3 DNA: TGTGCCAGCAGTGAGGAGGGGCCACCTACCTACGAGCAGTACTTC. Amino acids: CASSEEGPPTYEQYF.

The gene calls are TRBV11-2 and TRBJ2-6; TRBD1 matches 7 bases. Per the germline V gene, CDR1 is SGHAT and CDR2 is FQNNGV. The trim removed 1 base at V and 2 bases at J, leaving 5 bases unmatched. The CDR3 runs 17 residues. The CDR3 sequence: CASSLVTGAAGANVLTF. In nucleotides, the CDR3 is TGTGCCAGCAGCTTAGTAACAGGGGCGGCTGGGGCCAACGTCCTGACTTTC.

The chain has TRBV11-3 and TRBJ1-1; 7 bases match TRBD1. Germline CDR1 and CDR2: SGHNT and YENEEA. The junction had 4 bases not matched to a gene; V was cut back by 5 bases and J by 4 bases. CDR3 length: 13 amino acids. CDR3 residues: CASSHTGVTEAFF. In DNA, the CDR3 is TGTGCCAGCAGCCATACAGGGGTCACTGAAGCTTTCTTT. The variable domain in full, with the rest retrieved from reference TRBV11-3 and TRBJ1-1, is EAGVVQSPRYKIIEKKQPVAFWCNPISGHNTLYWYLQNLGQGPELLIRYENEEAVDDSQLPKDRFSAERLKGVDSTLKIQPAELGDSAVYLCASSHTGVTEAFFGQGTRLTVV.

The chain uses TRBV30 and TRBJ1-2; a possible D gene is TRBD1 (5 bases). V was clipped by 3 bases and J by 2 bases, with 13 bases between them. Germline V gene sequence: CDR1 GTSNPN, CDR2 SVGIG (reference sequence). The CDR3 runs 14 residues. The CDR3 nucleotides are TGTGCCTGGAGACCCCCGGGGCCCAACTATGGCTACACCTTC. Translating it yields CAWRPPGPNYGYTF. The whole variable domain, remainder taken from reference TRBV30 and TRBJ1-2, is SQTIHQWPATLVQPVGSPLSLECTVEGTSNPNLYWYRQAAGRGLQLLFYSVGIGQISSEVPQNLSASRPQDRQFILSSKKLLLSDSGFYLCAWRPPGPNYGYTFGSGTRLTVV.

This sequence joins TRBV4-1 and TRBJ2-6; a weak D match, TRBD1 (6 bases). Germline V gene sequence: CDR1 MGHRA, CDR2 YSYEKL. This CDR3 comprises 18 residues. V lost 5 bases and J lost 0, with 17 bases in between. Here the CDR3 reads CASSNVQGYFSGANVLTF. The CDR3 DNA reads as TGCGCCAGCAGCAACGTACAGGGTTACTTCTCTGGGGCCAACGTCCTGACTTTC.

The chain joins TRBV30 to TRBJ2-5, with 7 bases aligning to TRBD1. The CDR3 has 14 residues. Germline CDR1 reads GTSNPN; CDR2 reads SVGIG (reference sequence). Trimming removed 3 bases from V and 1 base from J; junction bases left unmatched: 5. CDR3 in DNA: TGTGCCTGGAGCCGGACAGGAGGCCAAGAGACCCAGTACTTC. Protein product: CAWSRTGGQETQYF.

The V and J genes are TRBV27 and TRBJ1-3; tentatively, D is TRBD1 (5 bases). CDR1 and CDR2 (germline): MNHEY, SMNVEV (reference sequence). The length of the CDR3 is 15 residues. The germline V and J ends were trimmed by 5 bases and 0 bases, with 11 bases remaining between them. The CDR3, as DNA: TGTGCCAGCAGTCCCCGGACATACTCTGGAAACACCATATATTTT. Translated: CASSPRTYSGNTIYF.

The chain recombines TRBV2 with TRBJ2-7; D tentatively reads TRBD1 or TRBD2 (6 bases each). The CDR3 totals 15 residues. From germline, CDR1 is SNHLY and CDR2 FYNNEI. V dropped 4 bases and J dropped 5 bases, with 18 bases sitting between them. CDR3: CASSVTRGAGDEQYF. In DNA form, the CDR3 reads TGTGCCAGCAGTGTGACTAGGGGGGCGGGCGACGAGCAGTACTTC.

This rearrangement joins TRBV9 to TRBJ2-2; 7 bases are shared with TRBD1. The CDR3 extends over 17 amino acids. The trim removed 0 bases at V and 4 bases at J, leaving 9 bases unmatched. Germline lookup yields CDR1 SGDLS and CDR2 YYNGEE. The CDR3 is CASSVAAGGWSTGELFF. As DNA, the CDR3 is TGTGCCAGCAGCGTAGCGGCAGGGGGTTGGAGCACCGGGGAGCTGTTTTTT.

As to this clone: No conserved phenylalanine or tryptophan ends this CDR3, so it is likely a read error. The DNA is omitted, as the CDR3 cannot be located on it reliably, and the CDR3 follows TCRdb's listing. The chain is built from TRBV5-4 and TRBJ1-3; the tabulated D call, TRBD1, remains unverified against the DNA. The CDR3 has 12 residues if both end residues are counted. Germline CDR1 reads SGHNT; CDR2 reads YYREEE (reference sequence). CDR3: CASSVDRGHSVL.

The rearrangement links TRBV7-9 to TRBJ2-5; 11 nucleotides agree with TRBD2. Germline V gene sequence: CDR1 SEHNR, CDR2 FQNEAQ (reference sequence). With V trimmed by 5 bases and J by 3 bases, 5 bases remained unmatched. The CDR3 is 15 amino acids. The CDR3 protein is CASSAPTSGEETQYF. Written as DNA, the CDR3 is TGTGCCAGCAGCGCCCCGACTAGCGGGGAAGAGACCCAGTACTTC.

The V gene is TRBV7-3, the J gene TRBJ1-5, with 7 bases aligning to TRBD1. Trimming took 6 bases from V and 2 from J; bases not matched to a gene: 13. This CDR3 is 17 amino acids long. In germline, CDR1 is SGHTA, CDR2 FQGTGA. CDR3 DNA: TGTGCCAGCAGACCCACAGGGGTGACCCGTCGCAATCAGCCCCAGCATTTT. Protein sequence: CASRPTGVTRRNQPQHF.

This chain uses TRBV5-6 with TRBJ2-7; TRBD1 aligns across 9 bases. This CDR3 contains 14 residues. J gave up 6 bases and V 4 bases, and 8 bases lay outside the gene matches. Germline V lookup: CDR1 SGHDT, CDR2 YYEEEE. The CDR3 loop reads CASSVPGQGLEQYF. In DNA, the CDR3 is TGTGCCAGCAGCGTGCCGGGACAGGGTCTCGAGCAGTACTTC.

This chain joins TRBV2 and TRBJ1-1, with TRBD1 matching 8 bases. The CDR3 is 14 amino acids. Germline CDR1 SNHLY, CDR2 FYNNEI. With 7 bases clipped from V and 0 bases from J, the junction kept 4 bases outside the gene matches. CDR3 coding DNA: TGTGCCAGCACCGAGGGACAGGTGAACACTGAAGCTTTCTTT. Translated, it gives CASTEGQVNTEAFF. Supplemented by reference TRBV2 and TRBJ1-1, the full variable domain reads EPEVTQTPSHQVTQMGQEVILRCVPISNHLYFYWYRQILGQKVEFLVSFYNNEISEKSEIFDDQFSVERPDGSNFTLKIRSTKLEDSAMYFCASTEGQVNTEAFFGQGTRLTVV.

The count of this clone is one. V and J are TRBV5-6 and TRBJ2-7; D not resolved. V gave up 4 bases and J gave up 2 bases, with 13 bases separating them. This CDR3 is 14 amino acids long. Germline lookup yields CDR1 SGHDT and CDR2 YYEEEE. The CDR3 sequence is CASSPDLQTYEQYF. The CDR3 DNA reads TGTGCCAGCAGCCCGGACCTACAGACCTACGAGCAGTACTTC.

The sample holds a few counts of this clone. CDR3 sequence: CATSRERTENTEAFF. DNA for the CDR3: TGTGCCACCAGCAGAGAGAGGACAGAGAACACTGAAGCTTTCTTT. V and J are TRBV15 and TRBJ1-1; a weak D match, TRBD1 (6 bases). The CDR3 is 15 residues long. The V gene lost 0 bases and the J gene lost 1 base, with 9 bases spanning the gap. Germline V gives CDR1 LNHNV, CDR2 YYDKDF (reference sequence).